The 8 T cell receptor beta chains in this list originate from one sample, sequenced in a study of cytotoxic CD8 clonotypes in ibrutinib-treated CLL. This table comes from immunoSEQ multiplex PCR, and its TCRdb copy is limited to in-frame clones, with some not included. The data show 110,000 to 150,000 clones, approximately 81% seen once. Sequencing was performed on PBMCs, taken after 12 months of ibrutinib treatment. The receptor set was obtained from a human donor with chronic lymphocytic leukemia.

V gene TRBV11-2 combines with J gene TRBJ2-3; perhaps TRBD2 as D (6 bases). CDR3 length: 16 residues. Germline V CDR1 and CDR2: SGHAT, FQNNGV. With 5 bases removed from V and 0 bases from J, the gap between germline ends came to 15 bases. This chain's CDR3 is CASSPWVGGSTDTQYF. In nucleotides, the CDR3 is TGTGCCAGCAGCCCCTGGGTGGGGGGTAGCACAGATACGCAGTATTTT. Combining the CDR3 with reference TRBV11-2 and TRBJ2-3 gives the whole variable domain EAGVAQSPRYKIIEKRQSVAFWCNPISGHATLYWYQQILGQGPKLLIQFQNNGVVDDSQLPKDRFSAERLKGVDSTLKIQPAKLEDSAVYLCASSPWVGGSTDTQYFGPGTRLTVL.

The chain has TRBV15 and TRBJ2-5; no firm D call. Germline V gives CDR1 LNHNV, CDR2 YYDKDF (reference sequence). Trimming left V 1 base short and J 1 base short, with 4 bases between. The CDR3 contains 13 residues. CDR3 nucleotides: TGTGCCACCAGCAGAGGCTTCCAAGAGACCCAGTACTTC. Translation gives CATSRGFQETQYF. Full variable domain (rest looked up from reference TRBV15 and TRBJ2-5): DAMVIQNPRYQVTQFGKPVTLSCSQTLNHNVMYWYQQKSSQAPKLLFHYYDKDFNNEADTPDNFQSRRPNTSFCFLDIRSPGLGDTAMYLCATSRGFQETQYFGPGTRLLVL.

The J gene is TRBJ2-7, the V gene TRBV30; 7 nucleotides line up with TRBD1. CDR3 length: 13 residues. After removal of 4 bases from V and 7 bases from J, the junction contained 10 bases not matched to a gene. Germline-derived CDR1 and CDR2 are GTSNPN and SVGIG (reference sequence). The CDR3 coding sequence is TGTGCCTGGACCAGGGGGACGGCCTTAGAGCAGTACTTC. Translated: CAWTRGTALEQYF. The variable domain in full, completed from reference TRBV30 and TRBJ2-7, reads SQTIHQWPATLVQPVGSPLSLECTVEGTSNPNLYWYRQAAGRGLQLLFYSVGIGQISSEVPQNLSASRPQDRQFILSSKKLLLSDSGFYLCAWTRGTALEQYFGPGTRLTVT.

V usage is TRBV7-2 and J usage is TRBJ1-1, with D unresolved. The CDR3 has 15 residues. Trimming pared 1 base from V and 0 bases from J, leaving 9 bases between. In germline, CDR1 is SGHTA, CDR2 FQGNSA. In DNA form, the CDR3 reads TGTGCCAGCAGCTTAGGGGGTACGGTGAACACTGAAGCTTTCTTT. Amino acids: CASSLGGTVNTEAFF.

The V call is TRBV7-8, the J call TRBJ2-1; D unclear. Per the germline V gene, CDR1 is SGHVS and CDR2 is FQNEAQ. CDR3 length: 11 residues. Trimming took 6 bases from V and 9 from J, leaving 9 bases between them. CDR3 DNA: TGTGCCAGCAGTCCATCCGGTGAGCAGTTCTTC. It specifies CASSPSGEQFF.

The V call is TRBV7-2, the J call TRBJ2-2; D tentatively reads TRBD1 or TRBD2 (6 bases each). V shed 3 bases and J shed 4 bases, with 12 bases lying between them. Germline CDR1 reads SGHTA; CDR2 reads FQGNSA. The CDR3 consists of 15 residues. The CDR3 region is CASSLGGTATGELFF. Here the CDR3 DNA reads TGTGCCAGCAGCTTGGGGGGCACCGCCACCGGGGAGCTGTTTTTT.

The chain joins TRBV7-6 to TRBJ2-7; 10 positions agree with TRBD2. V shed 5 bases and J 0 bases; nucleotides not matched to a gene: 4. The germline V gene encodes CDR1 SGHVS and CDR2 FNYEAQ. The CDR3 totals 15 residues. The CDR3 region is CASSPGTSASYEQYF. The CDR3 nucleotides read TGTGCCAGCAGCCCCGGGACTAGCGCCTCCTACGAGCAGTACTTC.

In this sample, this clone turned up a few times. The chain uses TRBV2 and TRBJ1-2; possibly TRBD1 for D (5 bases). V was cut by 11 bases and J by 6 bases, with 16 bases left in between. The V gene's germline CDR1 is SNHLY and CDR2 FYNNEI. The length of the CDR3 is 12 residues. CDR3: CAPLRTGHGYTF. The CDR3 nucleotides read TGTGCCCCGCTGCGAACAGGCCATGGCTACACCTTC.